This TCR beta chain was identified during a study of T cells after yellow fever vaccination. Looking at the study overall: The SMART-Seq v4 Ultra Low Input method served to prepare the low-cell-number fractions.

CDR1 SSHAT and CDR2 FNYEAQ come from the germline V gene (reference sequence). CDR3 length equals 16 residues. The germline V and J ends were trimmed by 2 bases and 6 bases, with 16 bases remaining between them. Comments on this clonotype: The antigen remains undetermined.

Study-level points and caveats: The secondary response was weaker but peaked faster, day 5 versus 15. Primary-vaccination clones mostly resurfaced post-booster (96% CD4, approximately 89% CD8).

5'RACE template switching produced TCR cDNA carrying a universal primer site and UMIs. TCRdb itself ran the 5' RACE reads through MiXCR, one entry per CDR3 protein. The repertoire consists of 360,000 or so distinct CDR3 sequences, with 9.5% to 13% occurring once and the leading ten covering around 19%. The chain combines TRBV7-7 with TRBJ2-2; TRBD1 is a possible D gene (5 bases). The sequence was obtained from a man between 18 and 35 years old who received the YFV17D yellow fever vaccine. The material sequenced was PBMCs, taken on the day of the first yellow fever vaccination. This CDR3 reads CASSLNSQGGAGELFF. The CDR3 DNA is TGTGCCAGCAGCTTAAACTCTCAGGGCGGCGCCGGGGAGCTGTTTTTT.